This record covers a single T cell receptor beta chain. This CDR3 comprises 16 residues. From germline, CDR1 is LGHNA and CDR2 YNFKEQ. V dropped 4 bases and J dropped 7; count of bases not matched to a gene: 11. Some clones are missing from TCRdb's copy, which holds only in-frame ones; the method was immunoSEQ multiplex PCR. The sample yields 82,000 or so clones, around 90% seen once. This entry belongs to a study of OX40 agonist ivuxolimab in advanced cancers. Whole-study context: Dose-escalation patients had hepatocellular carcinoma, melanoma, renal cell or head and neck cancer.

Blood draws occurred at baseline, cycle 4 day 1, and cycle 7 day 1. This receptor was taken from an adult with an advanced solid tumor such as melanoma, head and neck, liver or kidney cancer. Sequences were derived from CD4+ or CD8+ T cells sorted from blood, sampled in a trial of the OX40 agonist ivuxolimab. V is TRBV4-2 and J is TRBJ2-1, with 9 nucleotides matching TRBD2. The chain's CDR3 is CASSPWAGGAMNEQFF. The DNA for the CDR3 is TGTGCCAGCAGCCCGTGGGCGGGAGGGGCTATGAATGAGCAGTTCTTC.